The rows below give T cell receptor beta chains drawn from one sample of a study of T cells and Merkel cell carcinoma outcomes. Method: immunoSEQ multiplex PCR; TCRdb's copy keeps in-frame clones and lacks some. The sample records roughly 300 clones, approximately 95% being singletons. Sequenced sample: tumor tissue from Merkel cell carcinoma. The receptor set was obtained from a human donor with Merkel cell carcinoma. Both conserved end residues are part of each CDR3. The D gene is left open where the match is weak.

>TRBJ2-1|TRBV5-1|TRBD1
CASSTSGTGSNEQFF
>TRBJ1-1|TRBV6-6|-
CASSFPGTLAFF
>TRBJ1-5|TRBV4-2|-
CASSPGGSQPQHF
>TRBJ2-3|TRBV5-1|-
CASSLKAGTDTQYF
>TRBJ1-1|TRBV29-1|-
CSVEVYVGEAFF
>TRBJ1-5|TRBV9|-
CASAQGHSNQPQHF
>TRBJ2-7|TRBV4-2|-
CASSQVGPYKQYF
>TRBJ1-1|TRBV6-5|-
CASSYRPLNTEAFF
>TRBJ2-7|TRBV4-2|-
CASSQVGPYEQYF
>TRBJ1-1|TRBV7-9|TRBD1
CASSLGGTGVRNTEAFF
>TRBJ1-1|TRBV7-2|TRBD1
CASSLVVTGNEAFF
>TRBJ2-1|TRBV7-8|TRBD2
CASSLAGGLLENEQFF
>TRBJ2-1|TRBV6-6|-
CASSRQVSPYNEQFF
>TRBJ2-2|TRBV4-2|-
CASSQGAGAGTGELFF